The 21 T cell receptor beta chains presented below share a single source sample, sequenced in a study of shared clonotypes between healthy human individuals. Data came from immunoSEQ multiplex PCR; TCRdb stores just in-frame clones and leaves some out. The profile shows nearly 1,000,000 clones, 76% of them singletons. Sample: memory CD4+ T cells sorted from blood. Subset meaning: CD45RA-negative fraction. These TCRs come from a man between 18 and 35 years old in good health.

Only a few counts were recorded for this clone. The chain employs TRBV10-3 and TRBJ1-1; weak D call: TRBD1 (5 bases). The CDR3 extends over 13 amino acids. V was cut by 3 bases and J by 4 bases, with 9 bases left in between. CDR1 ENHRY and CDR2 SYGVKD come from the germline V gene. CDR3 in amino acids: CAISDTGITEAFF. The CDR3 bases are TGTGCCATCAGTGACACAGGTATCACTGAAGCTTTCTTT.

The chain carries TRBV19 and TRBJ2-2; D unclear. Germline V lookup: CDR1 LNHDA, CDR2 SQIVND (reference sequence). The CDR3 runs to 15 residues. Trimming stripped 3 bases from V and 0 bases from J, with 8 bases between. The CDR3 is CASSIQASNTGELFF. The DNA for the CDR3 is TGTGCCAGTAGTATTCAGGCTTCGAACACCGGGGAGCTGTTTTTT. Using reference TRBV19 and TRBJ2-2 for the parts outside the CDR3, the full variable domain is DGGITQSPKYLFRKEGQNVTLSCEQNLNHDAMYWYRQDPGQGLRLIYYSQIVNDFQKGDIAEGYSVSREKKESFPLTVTSAQKNPTAFYLCASSIQASNTGELFFGEGSRLTVL.

The chain recombines TRBV5-1 with TRBJ2-2; D remains ambiguous. CDR3 size: 12 residues. CDR1 SGHRS and CDR2 YFSETQ come from the germline V gene. Trimming took 5 bases from V and 1 from J, leaving 3 bases between them. The CDR3 coding sequence is TGCGCCAGCAGTTGGAACACCGGGGAGCTGTTTTTT. This encodes CASSWNTGELFF.

Remarks on this clone: A much more abundant neighbour one base away suggests this may be a read error. Other nucleotide sequences from this sample produce the same CDR3. The rearrangement uses TRBV30 and TRBJ1-1; no clear D gene. This CDR3 contains 12 residues. The germline V gene has CDR1 GTSNPN and CDR2 SVGIG (reference sequence). Here the CDR3 DNA reads TGTGCCTGGAACCGGGAGAACACCGAAGCTTTCTTT. Its translation: CAWNRENTEAFF.

This clone occurred a few times. The chain links TRBV6-1 to TRBJ1-1; 8 nucleotides line up with TRBD1. J was trimmed by 4 bases and V by 5 bases; bases with no gene match: 6. This CDR3 region has 14 residues. Per the germline V gene, CDR1 is MNHNS and CDR2 is SASEGT. The CDR3 nucleotides read TGTGCCAGCAGTTATCAGGGGGCGGGCACTGAAGCTTTCTTT. It is translated as CASSYQGAGTEAFF.

The chain recombines TRBV30 with TRBJ2-3, with D uncertain. The CDR3 is 12 amino acids. Trimming shortened V by 2 bases and J by 5 bases, and 8 bases separated the two germline ends. The germline V gene has CDR1 GTSNPN and CDR2 SVGIG (reference sequence). CDR3 sequence reads: CAWSPNLDTQYF. Here the CDR3 DNA reads TGTGCCTGGAGTCCTAATTTAGATACGCAGTATTTT.

V is TRBV5-1 and J is TRBJ2-1; TRBD2 might be the D (6 bases). CDR1 and CDR2 from the germline V gene are SGHRS and YFSETQ. The CDR3 consists of 14 residues. The V end was cut by 2 bases, the J end by 6 bases, with 12 bases between. CDR3 region: CASSLTSQSNEQFF. CDR3 coding DNA: TGCGCCAGCAGCTTAACTAGCCAGAGCAATGAGCAGTTCTTC.

The chain combines TRBV27 with TRBJ2-5, with TRBD2 matching 15 bases. J lost 3 bases, V lost 0 bases, and 14 bases had no gene match. In germline, CDR1 is MNHEY, CDR2 SMNVEV (reference sequence). CDR3 length equals 21 residues. Written as DNA, the CDR3 is TGTGCCAGCAGTTTATCCGTCGGACTAGCGGGAGGGCCTATGTTGAAAGAGACCCAGTACTTC. This translates into CASSLSVGLAGGPMLKETQYF.

The sample holds many counts of this clone. The CDR3 DNA follows: TGTGCCAGCAGTACTGGAAACACCATATATTTT. It specifies CASSTGNTIYF. The rearrangement joins TRBV6-5 to TRBJ1-3; D remains unclear. Germline CDR1 is MNHEY and CDR2 is SVGAGI. The germline V and J ends were trimmed by 5 bases and 2 bases, with 1 base remaining between them. This CDR3 has 11 residues.

Comment on this clone: A clone one base away is much larger, so this may be a read error. This rearrangement joins TRBV7-2 to TRBJ2-5, with TRBD2 as a possible D gene (6 bases). Germline CDR1 is SGHTA and CDR2 is FQGNSA. Trimming stripped 2 bases from V and 3 bases from J, with 7 bases between. This CDR3 has 13 amino acids. The CDR3 is CASSLTGEETQYF. The CDR3 DNA reads TGTGCCAGCAGCTTAACGGGGGAAGAGACCCAGTACTTC.

The count of this clone is one. The J gene is TRBJ2-3, the V gene TRBV10-1; 7 bases match TRBD1. The CDR3 contains 16 residues. The trim removed 5 bases at V and 3 bases at J, leaving 11 bases unmatched. Germline CDR1 WNHNN, CDR2 SYGVQD (reference sequence). CDR3 amino acids: CASSPVGTDKTDTQYF. The CDR3 coding sequence is TGCGCCAGCAGTCCCGTCGGGACAGACAAAACAGATACGCAGTATTTT.

The chain links TRBV5-4 to TRBJ2-5, with D possibly matching TRBD1 (5 bases). Trimming stripped 4 bases from V and 2 bases from J, with 18 bases between. CDR3 length equals 16 residues. Germline V gives CDR1 SGHNT, CDR2 YYREEE (reference sequence). The CDR3 protein is CASSHAGLNLQETQYF. The CDR3 coding sequence is TGTGCCAGCAGCCACGCAGGGCTGAACCTACAAGAGACCCAGTACTTC. The full variable domain, completed using reference TRBV5-4 and TRBJ2-5, is ETGVTQSPTHLIKTRGQQVTLRCSSQSGHNTVSWYQQALGQGPQFIFQYYREEENGRGNFPPRFSGLQFPNYSSELNVNALELDDSALYLCASSHAGLNLQETQYFGPGTRLLVL.

The chain is built from TRBV5-6 and TRBJ1-4, with 8 bases identical to TRBD1. The length of the CDR3 is 16 residues. CDR1 SGHDT and CDR2 YYEEEE come from the germline V gene. Trimming cost V 0 bases and J 5 bases; bases outside gene matches: 6. DNA for the CDR3: TGTGCCAGCAGCTTGGCCTGGGACAGGCAAAATGAAAAACTGTTTTTT. It translates to CASSLAWDRQNEKLFF.

Comment on this clone: One end of the junction does not line up with germline, which may come from a read error. The chain joins TRBV29-1 to TRBJ2-5, with 9 bases lining up with TRBD2. CDR1 is SQVTM, CDR2 ANQGSEA, per germline. The CDR3 length is 12 residues. The CDR3 region is CSVEGLAETQYF. CDR3 bases: TGCAGCGTCGAAGGACTAGCGGAGACCCAGTACTTC. The full variable domain, in which reference TRBV29-1 and TRBJ2-5 provide the parts outside the CDR3, is SAVISQKPSRDICQRGTSLTIQCQVDSQVTMMFWYRQQPGQSLTLIATANQGSEATYESGFVIDKFPISRPNLTFSTLTVSNMSPEDSSIYLCSVEGLAETQYFGPGTRLLVL.

The rearrangement links TRBV18 to TRBJ1-4, with D uncertain. The V and J ends lost 4 bases and 3 bases respectively, with 6 bases between them. CDR3 length equals 13 residues. Germline assignment: CDR1 KGHSH and CDR2 LQKENI. The CDR3 sequence is CASSRVANEKLFF. The CDR3 DNA sequence: TGTGCCAGCTCACGCGTGGCTAATGAAAAACTGTTTTTT.

The chain is built from TRBV11-1 and TRBJ1-1; 9 nucleotides agree with TRBD1. V lost 5 bases and J lost 7; bases outside the gene matches: 11. The CDR3 runs 15 residues. The germline V gene has CDR1 SGHAT and CDR2 FQDESV (reference sequence). The CDR3 sequence: CASSMLTGGFFEAFF. The CDR3 nucleotides read TGTGCCAGCAGCATGCTGACAGGGGGGTTTTTTGAAGCTTTCTTT.

V gene TRBV2 combines with J gene TRBJ2-5; 10 bases are shared with TRBD2. In germline, CDR1 is SNHLY, CDR2 FYNNEI. There are 15 residues in the CDR3. V was clipped by 4 bases and J by 6 bases; unmatched bases: 8. CDR3 residues: CASSVSASGGKTQYF. The DNA of the CDR3 is TGTGCCAGCAGTGTATCGGCTAGCGGGGGTAAGACCCAGTACTTC.

The genes are TRBV6-5 and TRBJ1-1; no clear D gene. The germline V gene encodes CDR1 MNHEY and CDR2 SVGAGI. The germline V and J ends were trimmed by 6 bases and 0 bases, with 11 bases remaining between them. CDR3 length equals 14 residues. CDR3 protein: CASRVGKMNTEAFF. The CDR3 nucleotides read TGTGCCAGCAGGGTAGGCAAAATGAACACTGAAGCTTTCTTT.

This sequence joins TRBV19 and TRBJ2-7; no clear D gene. Trimming pared 4 bases from V and 0 bases from J, leaving 10 bases between. This CDR3 contains 14 residues. In germline, CDR1 is LNHDA, CDR2 SQIVND (reference sequence). The CDR3 loop is CASSKDTNSYEQYF. CDR3 DNA: TGTGCCAGTAGTAAGGATACTAACTCCTACGAGCAGTACTTC.

This sequence joins TRBV28 and TRBJ1-6; possibly TRBD1 for D (5 bases). The CDR3 is 14 amino acids. Germline CDR1 is MDHEN and CDR2 is SYDVKM. Trimming pared 5 bases from V and 5 bases from J, leaving 10 bases between. The CDR3 sequence is CASSALDNNSPLHF. For the CDR3, the DNA is TGTGCCAGCAGTGCCTTGGACAATAATTCACCCCTCCACTTT.

This clone was seen a few times. The chain links TRBV7-2 to TRBJ1-4, with D possibly being TRBD1 (6 bases). Trimming cost V 1 base and J 10 bases, with 16 bases left between them. CDR3 size: 15 residues. Germline V CDR1 and CDR2: SGHTA, FQGNSA. The CDR3 loop reads CASSLDRDSLGKLFF. The CDR3, as DNA: TGTGCCAGCAGCTTAGACAGGGACTCCCTAGGAAAACTGTTTTTT.